This T cell receptor (beta chain) was sequenced in a study of blood T cells in healthy people across ages. Study-level points and caveats: Per million T cells, the diversity of TCR beta decreased roughly linearly as age advanced.

Germline values: CDR1 SGDLS, CDR2 YYNGEE. The CDR3 is made up of 15 amino acids. A word on this clonotype: The antigen is undetermined. The junction departs from the called germline gene at one end, perhaps through a read error.

For the second PCR, which ran for 7 to 11 cycles, a sample-barcoded 5' primer and a J-beta primer mix were used. A single record per CDR3 protein comes from TCRdb applying MiXCR to the 5' RACE reads. The sample has hundreds of thousands of distinct CDR3 sequences; about 26% are singletons. These same data were also listed under a study on T cells of mothers and their children.

V is TRBV9 and J is TRBJ2-7; perhaps D is TRBD1 or TRBD2 (5 bases each). The receptor was derived from a boy between 10 and 17 years old in good health. Material for sequencing was blood. The CDR3 nucleotides read TGTGCTAGCAGCGAGGGGCCAGGGCTTGTAAACGAGCAGTACTTC. Its translation is CASSEGPGLVNEQYF.